This T cell receptor beta chain was documented in a study of cytomegalovirus exposure and HLA in healthy donors. General study points: Immune exposure information available was restricted to CMV serostatus. As a later analysis revealed, most CMV-associated TCR beta chains appeared HLA-restricted.

Remarks on this clone: The antigen remains unidentified.

Trimming removed 0 bases at V and 4 bases at J, with 10 bases between. This CDR3 is built from 15 residues. Germline CDR1 MNHNS, CDR2 SASEGT. This PCR relied on a set of 60 Vbeta primers and 13 Jbeta primers. Sequencing was performed with immunoSEQ multiplex PCR; in TCRdb, only in-frame clones are kept and a portion is missing. The top ten clones hold 6.5% of a sample with about 150,000 clones, 65% to 80% of them seen once. The rearrangement joins TRBV6-1 to TRBJ1-5; D may be TRBD1 (5 bases). The sequencing sample was made of PBMCs. The source of this sequence is a middle-aged man in good health and CMV-seropositive. CDR3 bases: TGTGCCAGCAGTGAAGCGCGGGGACCAAATCAGCCCCAGCATTTT. This gives the protein CASSEARGPNQPQHF.